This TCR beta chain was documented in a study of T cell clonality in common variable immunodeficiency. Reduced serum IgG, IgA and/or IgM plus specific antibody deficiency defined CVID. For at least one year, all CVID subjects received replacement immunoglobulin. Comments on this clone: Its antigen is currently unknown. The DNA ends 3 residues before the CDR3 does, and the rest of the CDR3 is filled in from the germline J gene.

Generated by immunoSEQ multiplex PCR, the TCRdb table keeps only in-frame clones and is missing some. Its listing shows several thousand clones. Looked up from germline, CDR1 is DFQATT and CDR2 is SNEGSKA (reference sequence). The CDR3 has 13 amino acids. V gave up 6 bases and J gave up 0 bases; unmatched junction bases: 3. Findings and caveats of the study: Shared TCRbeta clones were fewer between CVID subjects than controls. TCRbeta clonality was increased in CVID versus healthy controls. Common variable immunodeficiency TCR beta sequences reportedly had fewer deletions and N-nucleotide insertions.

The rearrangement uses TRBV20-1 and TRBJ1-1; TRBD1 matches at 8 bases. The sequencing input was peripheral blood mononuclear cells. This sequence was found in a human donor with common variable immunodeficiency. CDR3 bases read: TGCAGTGCCACGACAGGGGTGAACACTGAA. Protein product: CSATTGVNTE. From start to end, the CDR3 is CSATTGVNTEAFF.